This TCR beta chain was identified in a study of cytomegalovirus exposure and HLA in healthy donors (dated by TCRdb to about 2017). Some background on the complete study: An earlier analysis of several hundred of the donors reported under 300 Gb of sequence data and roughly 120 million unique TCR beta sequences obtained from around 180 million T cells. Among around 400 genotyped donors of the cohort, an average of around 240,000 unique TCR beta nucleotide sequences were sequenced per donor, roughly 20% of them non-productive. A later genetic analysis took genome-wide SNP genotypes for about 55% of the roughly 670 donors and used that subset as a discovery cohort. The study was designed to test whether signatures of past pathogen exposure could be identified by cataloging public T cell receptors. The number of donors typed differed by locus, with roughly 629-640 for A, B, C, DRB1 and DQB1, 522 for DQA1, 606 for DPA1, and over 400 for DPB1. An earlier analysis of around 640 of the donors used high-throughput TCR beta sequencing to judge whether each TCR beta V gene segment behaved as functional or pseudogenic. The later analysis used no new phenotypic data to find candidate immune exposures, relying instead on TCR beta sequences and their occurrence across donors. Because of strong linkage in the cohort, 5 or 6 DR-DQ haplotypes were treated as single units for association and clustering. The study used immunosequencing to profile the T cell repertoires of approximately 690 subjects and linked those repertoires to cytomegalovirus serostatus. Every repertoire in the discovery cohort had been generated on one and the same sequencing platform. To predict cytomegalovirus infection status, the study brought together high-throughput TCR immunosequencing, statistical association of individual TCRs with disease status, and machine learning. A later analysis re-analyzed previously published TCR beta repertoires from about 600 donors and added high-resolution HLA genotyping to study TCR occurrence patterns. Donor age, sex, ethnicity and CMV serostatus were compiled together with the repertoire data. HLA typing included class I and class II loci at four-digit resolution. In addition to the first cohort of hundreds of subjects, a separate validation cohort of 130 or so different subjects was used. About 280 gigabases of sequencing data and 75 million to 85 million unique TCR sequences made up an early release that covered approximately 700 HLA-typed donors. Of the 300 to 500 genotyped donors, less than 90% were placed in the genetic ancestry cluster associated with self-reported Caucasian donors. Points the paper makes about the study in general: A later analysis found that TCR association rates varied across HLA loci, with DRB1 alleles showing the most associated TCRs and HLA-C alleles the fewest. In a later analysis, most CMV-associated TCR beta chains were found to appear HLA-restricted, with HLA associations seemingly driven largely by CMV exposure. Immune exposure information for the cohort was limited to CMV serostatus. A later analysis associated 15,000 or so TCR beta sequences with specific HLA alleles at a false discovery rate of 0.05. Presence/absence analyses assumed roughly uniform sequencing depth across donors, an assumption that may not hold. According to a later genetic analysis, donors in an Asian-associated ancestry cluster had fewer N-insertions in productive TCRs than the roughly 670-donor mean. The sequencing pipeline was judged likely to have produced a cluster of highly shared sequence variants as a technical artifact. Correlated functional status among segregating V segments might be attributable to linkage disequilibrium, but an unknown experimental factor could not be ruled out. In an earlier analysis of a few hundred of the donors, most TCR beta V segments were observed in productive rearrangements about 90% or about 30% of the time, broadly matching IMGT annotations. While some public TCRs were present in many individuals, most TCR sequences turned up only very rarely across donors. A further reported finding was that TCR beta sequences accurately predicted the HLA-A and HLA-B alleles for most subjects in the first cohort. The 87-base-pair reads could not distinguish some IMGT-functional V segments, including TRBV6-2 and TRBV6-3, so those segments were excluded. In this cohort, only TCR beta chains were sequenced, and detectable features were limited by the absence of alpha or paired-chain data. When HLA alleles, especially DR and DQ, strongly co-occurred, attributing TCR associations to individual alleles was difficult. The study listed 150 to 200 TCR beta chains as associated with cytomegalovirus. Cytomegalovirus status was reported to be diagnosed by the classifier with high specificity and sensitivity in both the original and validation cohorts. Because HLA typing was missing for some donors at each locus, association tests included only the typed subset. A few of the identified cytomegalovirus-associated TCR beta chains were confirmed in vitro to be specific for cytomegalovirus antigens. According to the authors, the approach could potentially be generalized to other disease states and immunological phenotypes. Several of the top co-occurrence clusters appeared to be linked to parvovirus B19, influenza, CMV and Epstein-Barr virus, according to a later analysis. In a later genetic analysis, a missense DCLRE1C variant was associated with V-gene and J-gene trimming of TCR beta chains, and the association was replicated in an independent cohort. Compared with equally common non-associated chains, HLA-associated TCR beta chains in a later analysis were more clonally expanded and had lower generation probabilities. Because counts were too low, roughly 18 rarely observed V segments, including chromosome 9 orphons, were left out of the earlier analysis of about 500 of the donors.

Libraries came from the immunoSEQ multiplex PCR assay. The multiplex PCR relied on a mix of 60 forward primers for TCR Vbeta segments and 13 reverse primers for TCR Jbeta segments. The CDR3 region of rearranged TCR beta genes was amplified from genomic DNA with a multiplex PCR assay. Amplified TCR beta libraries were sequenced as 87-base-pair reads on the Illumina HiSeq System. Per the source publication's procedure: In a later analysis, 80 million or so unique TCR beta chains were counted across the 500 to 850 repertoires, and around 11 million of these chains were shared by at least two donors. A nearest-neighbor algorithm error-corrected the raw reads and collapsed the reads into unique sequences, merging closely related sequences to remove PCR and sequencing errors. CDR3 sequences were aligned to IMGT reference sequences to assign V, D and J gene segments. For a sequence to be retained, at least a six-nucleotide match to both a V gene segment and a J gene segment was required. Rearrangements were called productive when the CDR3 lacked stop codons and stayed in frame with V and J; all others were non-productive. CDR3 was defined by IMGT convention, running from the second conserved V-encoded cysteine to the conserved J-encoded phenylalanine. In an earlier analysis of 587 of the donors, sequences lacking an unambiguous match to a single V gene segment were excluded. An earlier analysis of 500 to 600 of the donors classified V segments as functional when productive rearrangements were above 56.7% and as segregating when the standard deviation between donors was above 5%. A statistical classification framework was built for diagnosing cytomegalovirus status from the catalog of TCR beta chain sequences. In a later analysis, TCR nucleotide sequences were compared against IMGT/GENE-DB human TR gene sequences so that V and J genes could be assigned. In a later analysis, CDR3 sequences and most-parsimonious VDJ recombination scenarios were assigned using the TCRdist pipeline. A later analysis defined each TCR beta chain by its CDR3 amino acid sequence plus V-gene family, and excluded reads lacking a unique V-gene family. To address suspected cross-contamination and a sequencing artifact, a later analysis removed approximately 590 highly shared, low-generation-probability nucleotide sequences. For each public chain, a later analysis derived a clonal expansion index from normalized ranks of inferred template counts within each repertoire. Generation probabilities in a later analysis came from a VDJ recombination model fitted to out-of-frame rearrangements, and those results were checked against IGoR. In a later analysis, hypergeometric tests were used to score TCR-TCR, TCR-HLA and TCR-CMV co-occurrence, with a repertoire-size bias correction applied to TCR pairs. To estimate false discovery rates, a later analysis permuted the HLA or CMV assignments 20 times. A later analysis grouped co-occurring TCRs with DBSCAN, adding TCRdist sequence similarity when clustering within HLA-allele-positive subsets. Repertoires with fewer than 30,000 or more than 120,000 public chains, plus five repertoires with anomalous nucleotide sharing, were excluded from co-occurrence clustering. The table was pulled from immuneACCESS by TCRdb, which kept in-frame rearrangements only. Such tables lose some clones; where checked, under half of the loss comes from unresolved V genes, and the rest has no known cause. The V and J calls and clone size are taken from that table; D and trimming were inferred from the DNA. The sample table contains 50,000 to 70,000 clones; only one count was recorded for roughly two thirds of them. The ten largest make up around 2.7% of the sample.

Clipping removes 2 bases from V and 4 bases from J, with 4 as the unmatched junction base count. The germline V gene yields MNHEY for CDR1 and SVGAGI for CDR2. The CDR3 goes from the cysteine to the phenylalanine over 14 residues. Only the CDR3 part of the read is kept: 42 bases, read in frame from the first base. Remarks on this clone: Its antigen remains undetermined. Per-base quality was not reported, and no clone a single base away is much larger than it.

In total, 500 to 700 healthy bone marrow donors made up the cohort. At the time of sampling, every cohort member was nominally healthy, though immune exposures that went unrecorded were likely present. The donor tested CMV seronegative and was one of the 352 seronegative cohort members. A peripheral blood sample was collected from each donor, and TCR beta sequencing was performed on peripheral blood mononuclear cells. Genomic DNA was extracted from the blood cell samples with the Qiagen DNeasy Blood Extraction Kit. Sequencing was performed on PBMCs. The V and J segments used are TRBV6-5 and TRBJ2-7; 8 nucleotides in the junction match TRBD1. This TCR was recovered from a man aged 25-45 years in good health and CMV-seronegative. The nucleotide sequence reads TGTGCCAGCAGTTACCAGGGGGCGGGGTACGAGCAGTACTTC. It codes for CASSYQGAGYEQYF.